This TCR beta chain was found in a study of regulatory T cells in long-lasting Graves disease. Study outcomes and limitations: TCR diversity was lower in persistent Graves' patients (versus newly diagnosed ones).

Through Arm-PCR of CDR3 regions and iRepertoire HTBI primers, TCR beta libraries were built. In TCRdb, the multiplex PCR reads were re-called with MiXCR into one record per CDR3 protein. This repertoire shows a few hundred thousand distinct CDR3 sequences, around 17% found once; its top ten account for 20% to 25%. There are a few counts of this clonotype. Its antigen is currently unknown. CDR1 is PRHDT, CDR2 FYEKMQ, per germline (reference sequence). This CDR3 comprises 16 residues. The V segment lost 4 bases and the J segment 2 bases; nucleotides outside the gene matches: 8. Specified time point: newly diagnosed GD, antithyroid drugs for less than 3 months. PBMCs provided the RNA from which the TCR library was made. These data are also associated with another study on T cells in Graves' hyperthyroidism and ophthalmopathy. That work states: Within blood appeared most thyroid clonotypes that had expanded above 0.001.

Specimen: peripheral blood mononuclear cells (PBMCs), collected at new diagnosis, from a patient treated with antithyroid drugs. This TCR derives from a woman between 18 and 29 years old with Graves disease. J is TRBJ2-7 and V is TRBV13; 10 bases map to TRBD2. CDR3: CASSSPGLAGAYEQYF. CDR3 nucleotide sequence: TGTGCCAGCAGCTCGCCGGGGCTAGCGGGAGCCTACGAGCAGTACTTC.